Shown below are 29 T cell receptor beta chains from a single sample sequenced in a study of T cell responses to AZD1222 COVID-19 vaccine. Profiling relied on immunoSEQ multiplex PCR, and the TCRdb table lists in-frame clones only, not all of them. In the table there are 45,000 to 60,000 clones, 65% to 80% of which are singletons. Sequencing used peripheral blood, obtained on day 0 of AZD1222 vaccination. The source is an adult in good health.

The V and J genes are TRBV7-2 and TRBJ1-3, with 8 bases that match TRBD1. Germline V CDR1 and CDR2: SGHTA, FQGNSA. This CDR3 is built from 16 residues. Losses at the gene ends were 1 base for V and 3 bases for J; bases not matched to a gene: 5. The CDR3 DNA reads TGTGCCAGCAGCTTAGGATTACAGGGGGTTGGAAACACCATATATTTT. It codes for CASSLGLQGVGNTIYF.

Turning to this clone: Other DNA sequences in this specimen translate into the identical CDR3. V gene TRBV19 combines with J gene TRBJ1-1; 9 bases fit TRBD1. The germline V gene has CDR1 LNHDA and CDR2 SQIVND (reference sequence). V shed 5 bases, J shed 4 bases, and the junction held 5 bases outside the gene matches. The CDR3 runs 14 residues. CDR3 nucleotides: TGTGCCAGTAGTCCGGGACAGGGTAGCACTGAAGCTTTCTTT. It is translated as CASSPGQGSTEAFF.

The gene calls are TRBV28 and TRBJ1-2, with D possibly being TRBD1 (6 bases). The CDR3 extends over 15 amino acids. In germline, CDR1 is MDHEN, CDR2 SYDVKM. V was cut by 6 bases and J by 0 bases, with 14 bases left in between. In DNA, the CDR3 is TGTGCCAGCAGCCCCCGGACAGAGCCTAACTATGGCTACACCTTC. It specifies CASSPRTEPNYGYTF.

The chain uses TRBV30 and TRBJ1-1; D may be TRBD1 (5 bases). The CDR3 runs 14 residues. The V and J ends lost 3 bases and 5 bases respectively, with 16 bases between them. CDR1 is GTSNPN and CDR2 is SVGIG in the germline V gene (reference sequence). CDR3 sequence reads: CAWSPRGLRTEAFF. DNA for the CDR3: TGTGCCTGGAGCCCAAGGGGCCTGAGAACTGAAGCTTTCTTT.

This clone was picked up one time. This chain links TRBV4-1 with TRBJ2-3; D unclear. The CDR3 runs to 14 residues. V dropped 0 bases and J dropped 2 bases, with 6 bases sitting between them. Per the germline V gene, CDR1 is MGHRA and CDR2 is YSYEKL. The CDR3 spells CASSQDRATDTQYF. The CDR3 coding sequence is TGCGCCAGCAGCCAAGATCGGGCCACAGATACGCAGTATTTT.

The chain joins TRBV10-3 to TRBJ1-1, with D unresolved. Germline loops: CDR1 ENHRY, CDR2 SYGVKD. This CDR3 has 14 amino acids. V lost 3 bases, J lost 0 bases, and 8 bases lay in between. CDR3: CAISDHSLNTEAFF. The CDR3 bases are TGTGCCATCAGTGATCATAGCCTGAACACTGAAGCTTTCTTT.

A single count supports this clone. The chain combines TRBV5-1 with TRBJ2-6; D gene ambiguous. V gave up 3 bases and J gave up 0 bases, with 10 bases separating them. Looked up from germline, CDR1 is SGHRS and CDR2 is YFSETQ. There are 16 residues in the CDR3. CDR3 coding DNA: TGCGCCAGCAGCTGGGAAGCAGTCTCTGGGGCCAACGTCCTGACTTTC. Translated, it gives CASSWEAVSGANVLTF. Complete variable domain (other parts from reference TRBV5-1 and TRBJ2-6): KAGVTQTPRYLIKTRGQQVTLSCSPISGHRSVSWYQQTPGQGLQFLFEYFSETQRNKGNFPGRFSGRQFSNSRSEMNVSTLELGDSALYLCASSWEAVSGANVLTFGAGSRLTVL.

CDR3 in amino acids: CASSSPLYNEQFF. The CDR3 DNA is TGTGCCAGCAGCTCCCCCCTATACAATGAGCAGTTCTTC. J is TRBJ2-1 and V is TRBV11-3; D is ambiguous. CDR3 length equals 13 residues. Germline-derived CDR1 and CDR2 are SGHNT and YENEEA. Trimming stripped 4 bases from V and 4 bases from J, with 8 bases between.

The J gene is TRBJ2-1, the V gene TRBV7-9; no reliable D call. V was shortened by 6 bases and J by 6 bases, with 21 bases between the two germline ends. Germline CDR1 reads SEHNR; CDR2 reads FQNEAQ (reference sequence). The CDR3 spans 16 residues. The CDR3 here is CASSLPGLVSRNEQFF. The CDR3 DNA sequence: TGTGCCAGCAGTCTCCCCGGGTTAGTGAGTCGCAATGAGCAGTTCTTC.

The chain couples TRBV10-1 to TRBJ2-2; 7 nucleotides align to TRBD1. The V and J ends lost 4 bases and 4 bases, in that order; junction bases with no gene match: 6. Germline V gene sequence: CDR1 WNHNN, CDR2 SYGVQD (reference sequence). The CDR3 is 15 residues long. The chain's CDR3 is CASSAGTAITGELFF. The CDR3 nucleotides are TGCGCCAGCAGTGCGGGGACAGCGATCACCGGGGAGCTGTTTTTT.

V and J are TRBV30 and TRBJ2-1, with TRBD2 matching over 10 bases. This CDR3 comprises 13 residues. Germline V gene data show CDR1 as GTSNPN and CDR2 as SVGIG (reference sequence). The CDR3 loop is CAHTSGAYNEQFF. CDR3 nucleotide sequence: TGTGCGCACACTAGCGGGGCTTACAATGAGCAGTTCTTC.

This clone was found a few times. The chain joins TRBV19 to TRBJ2-6; 11 nucleotides align to TRBD1. The ends lost 7 bases at V and 0 bases at J; junction bases unmatched: 5. The CDR3 has 17 amino acids. Germline CDR1 is LNHDA and CDR2 is SQIVND (reference sequence). For the CDR3, the DNA is TGTGCCAGTACCGCCGGGACAGGGGGCTCTGGGGCCAACGTCCTGACTTTC. Translated, it gives CASTAGTGGSGANVLTF.

The chain joins TRBV7-9 to TRBJ2-6; D call uncertain. The germline gives CDR1 SEHNR, CDR2 FQNEAQ (reference sequence). The length of the CDR3 is 14 residues. Trimming took 3 bases from V and 6 from J, leaving 9 bases between them. The DNA for the CDR3 is TGTGCCAGCAGCTTCTCCCAGAAGGCCAACGTCCTGACTTTC. It codes for CASSFSQKANVLTF.

The chain has TRBV7-3 and TRBJ2-2; D is ambiguous. The CDR3 runs 13 residues. From germline, CDR1 is SGHTA and CDR2 FQGTGA. Trimming shortened V by 5 bases and J by 5 bases, and 9 bases separated the two germline ends. In DNA, the CDR3 is TGTGCCAGCAGCCCCTCAAGGACCGGGGAGCTGTTTTTT. Protein product: CASSPSRTGELFF.

The rearrangement links TRBV9 to TRBJ2-3; no firm D call. Trimming stripped 0 bases from V and 0 bases from J, with 8 bases between. CDR3 size: 15 residues. Germline CDR1 reads SGDLS; CDR2 reads YYNGEE. The CDR3 loop reads CASSVALTSTDTQYF. For the CDR3, the DNA is TGTGCCAGCAGCGTAGCGCTTACTAGCACAGATACGCAGTATTTT.

The rearrangement joins TRBV19 to TRBJ1-1, with 9 bases fitting TRBD1. Trimming at V came to 7 bases and at J to 0 bases, leaving 3 bases not matched to a gene. The germline gives CDR1 LNHDA, CDR2 SQIVND (reference sequence). The CDR3 extends over 14 amino acids. CDR3 coding DNA: TGTGCCAGTAAGGGGACAGGGATGAACACTGAAGCTTTCTTT. Protein: CASKGTGMNTEAFF. Full variable domain (remainder filled in from reference TRBV19 and TRBJ1-1): DGGITQSPKYLFRKEGQNVTLSCEQNLNHDAMYWYRQDPGQGLRLIYYSQIVNDFQKGDIAEGYSVSREKKESFPLTVTSAQKNPTAFYLCASKGTGMNTEAFFGQGTRLTVV.

This rearrangement joins TRBV6-4 to TRBJ1-2; perhaps TRBD1 as D (5 bases). The V end lost 2 bases, the J end lost 5 bases, and 9 bases lay between the germline ends. Germline CDR1 reads MRHNA; CDR2 reads SNTAGT. This CDR3 has 13 residues. DNA for the CDR3: TGTGCCAGCAGTGACAACGGGGGATATGGCTACACCTTC. Its protein is CASSDNGGYGYTF.

The chain joins TRBV29-1 to TRBJ2-7; D call uncertain. Germline loops: CDR1 SQVTM, CDR2 ANQGSEA. V was clipped by 6 bases and J by 4 bases, with 16 bases between them. This CDR3 is 13 amino acids long. CDR3 amino acids: CSVTIPAAYEQYF. CDR3 nucleotides: TGCAGCGTAACAATCCCCGCGGCGTACGAGCAGTACTTC.

The chain employs TRBV2 and TRBJ1-3; 8 bases are shared with TRBD1. Trimming cost V 6 bases and J 7 bases; bases outside gene matches: 8. The CDR3 is made up of 14 amino acids. In germline, CDR1 is SNHLY, CDR2 FYNNEI. CDR3 nucleotide sequence: TGTGCCAGCAGAGGACAGGGAACAAGCAACACCATATATTTT. Encoded protein: CASRGQGTSNTIYF.

The chain uses TRBV7-9 and TRBJ1-1; no reliable D call. V was pared by 5 bases and J by 10 bases, with 8 bases between. Looked up from germline, CDR1 is SEHNR and CDR2 is FQNEAQ (reference sequence). There are 10 residues in the CDR3. The CDR3: CASSPSGAFF. DNA for the CDR3: TGTGCCAGCAGCCCATCTGGAGCTTTCTTT.

J is TRBJ1-5 and V is TRBV19; unclear D gene. Deletions cut 2 bases from V and 5 bases from J, with 7 bases between. The CDR3 is 13 residues long. Per the germline V gene, CDR1 is LNHDA and CDR2 is SQIVND (reference sequence). This CDR3 is CASSIRVDQPQHF. In DNA form, the CDR3 reads TGTGCCAGTAGTATAAGGGTGGATCAGCCCCAGCATTTT.

This clone was counted a few times. The chain has TRBV20-1 and TRBJ1-1; 12 bases agree with TRBD1. CDR1 and CDR2 from the germline V gene are DFQATT and SNEGSKA (reference sequence). CDR3 length: 16 residues. Germline trimming cut 3 bases from V and 5 bases from J; bases unmatched to any gene: 10. CDR3 coding DNA: TGCAGTGCTAGTGTAGCGGGACAGGGGGCGCGGACTGAAGCTTTCTTT. Amino acid sequence: CSASVAGQGARTEAFF.

This chain uses TRBV7-8 with TRBJ1-2, with D unclear. The CDR3 has 15 amino acids. From germline, CDR1 is SGHVS and CDR2 FQNEAQ. V was pared by 2 bases and J by 4 bases, with 14 bases between. CDR3 loop: CASSLQSAPGYGYTF. As DNA, the CDR3 is TGTGCCAGCAGCTTACAATCGGCCCCGGGCTATGGCTACACCTTC.

J is TRBJ1-6 and V is TRBV27; TRBD1 aligns across 8 bases. Losses at the gene ends were 8 bases for V and 7 bases for J; bases not matched to a gene: 1. The V gene's germline CDR1 is MNHEY and CDR2 SMNVEV (reference sequence). The CDR3 runs to 12 residues. The CDR3 is CASRTGNSPLHF. As DNA, the CDR3 is TGTGCCAGCCGGACAGGGAATTCACCCCTCCACTTT.

V and J are TRBV27 and TRBJ2-1, with 15 bases fitting TRBD2. J lost 0 bases, V lost 5 bases, and 5 bases had no gene match. This CDR3 is 18 amino acids long. Germline loops: CDR1 MNHEY, CDR2 SMNVEV (reference sequence). In DNA, the CDR3 is TGTGCCAGCAGTACGGGACTAGCGGGGGGCTCCTCCTACAATGAGCAGTTCTTC. It yields the protein CASSTGLAGGSSYNEQFF.

This rearrangement joins TRBV9 to TRBJ1-4; 7 nucleotides match TRBD1. CDR1 is SGDLS, CDR2 YYNGEE, per germline. J lost 0 bases, V lost 0 bases, and 5 bases had no gene match. The CDR3 length is 17 residues. The CDR3 is CASSVDPGGATNEKLFF. The CDR3 region has the DNA TGTGCCAGCAGCGTAGACCCAGGGGGGGCAACTAATGAAAAACTGTTTTTT.

The gene calls are TRBV20-1 and TRBJ1-1, with TRBD1 matching over 9 bases. Losses at the gene ends were 3 bases for V and 1 base for J; bases not matched to a gene: 6. The CDR3 length is 15 residues. Germline V lookup: CDR1 DFQATT, CDR2 SNEGSKA (reference sequence). The chain's CDR3 is CSASPLGQGNTEAFF. The CDR3 region has the DNA TGCAGTGCTAGTCCCTTGGGACAGGGGAACACTGAAGCTTTCTTT.

This sequence joins TRBV5-1 and TRBJ1-6; D is ambiguous. The CDR3 totals 19 residues. The germline V gene has CDR1 SGHRS and CDR2 YFSETQ. The germline V and J ends were trimmed by 0 bases and 1 base, with 17 bases remaining between them. The CDR3 bases are TGCGCCAGCAGCTTGGATAGGTCGCGGACCGCGTCCTATAATTCACCCCTCCACTTT. Encoded protein: CASSLDRSRTASYNSPLHF.

This clone was seen a handful of times. This chain links TRBV28 with TRBJ1-1; D is possibly TRBD1 (5 bases). This CDR3 contains 16 residues. Trimming pared 1 base from V and 6 bases from J, leaving 18 bases between. The V gene's germline CDR1 is MDHEN and CDR2 SYDVKM. CDR3 DNA: TGTGCCAGCAGTTTATTTGGACGACCGAAAGGGGCTGAAGCTTTCTTT. Translated, it gives CASSLFGRPKGAEAFF.